This T cell receptor beta chain was documented in a study of control samples from healthy donors and cancer patients. Sequencing was performed with immunoSEQ multiplex PCR; in TCRdb, only in-frame clones are kept and a portion is missing. This sample has approximately 230,000 clones, with around 80% found just once. V dropped 1 base and J dropped 2 bases, with 16 bases sitting between them. CDR1 is SEHNR, CDR2 FQNEAQ, per germline (reference sequence). The CDR3 runs 17 residues. V usage is TRBV7-9 and J usage is TRBJ2-3; the D gene is possibly TRBD2 (5 bases). The receptor was derived from a woman aged 55-70 years with lung cancer. The sample taken for sequencing was PBMCs. The CDR3 spells CASSLVETGFLTDTQYF. The CDR3 DNA sequence: TGTGCCAGCAGCTTAGTGGAGACGGGATTTCTCACAGATACGCAGTATTTT.